This section outlines one T cell receptor (beta chain) sequence together with its context. This receptor's antigen is unknown. No base-level quality is on record; no much larger clone is a single base apart. Trimmed from V: 10 bases; trimmed from J: 1 base; junction bases lacking a gene match: 9. Measured from the cysteine to the phenylalanine, the CDR3 is 15 residues long. The read is trimmed to its CDR3 DNA, 45 bases read in frame from base 1. CDR1 and CDR2, looked up from the germline V gene, are ENHRY and SYGVKD. The data originate from a study of somatic reversion in DOCK8 deficiency (TCRdb year 2020). With respect to the entire study: The study compared T cell receptor beta repertoires of DOCK8-deficient patients, DOCK8-revertant patients and healthy volunteers. The study investigated how somatic reversion of pathogenic DOCK8 variants alters lymphocyte differentiation and function in DOCK8 deficiency. DOCK8-deficient patients in the study had been reported previously. The investigation overall reported the following: Whether whole blood or PBMCs served as the source material for each individual sample was not specified in the methods.

Receptor amplification or capture employed multiplex PCR. TRB libraries were made by one-step amplicon PCR using EuroClonality-NGS primers on about 100 ng genomic DNA. TRB amplicons were sequenced on Illumina MiSeq instruments with 2 x 250 bp version 2 chemistry. The authors' pipeline ran thus. Primary TRB sequence analysis and V(D)J annotation were performed with IMGT/HighV-QUEST. Once nonfunctional clones had been removed and the data downsampled for comparisons between samples, VDJtools was used to evaluate repertoire diversity and composition. TCRdb reprocessing: public reads trimmed at Q25 with fastp, clones called with MiXCR, in-frame beta chains kept. Each CDR3 protein appears once, grouped with its most common genes and DNA. The V and J calls reflect TCRdb's pipeline rather than the authors' work. Counted in this sample were several thousand distinct CDR3 sequences; under 30% of them appeared once. 9.1% of the sample belongs to the ten largest clones.

Healthy control blood was obtained from volunteer donors provided by blood services in Australia and France. Genomic DNA for TCR repertoire analysis was extracted from either whole blood samples or PBMCs. Input material: peripheral blood. The chain is encoded by TRBV10-3 joined to TRBJ2-7, and TRBD1 matches 11 of the central bases. The sequence came from a human donor in good health. The DNA sequence reads TGTGCCACCCTATGGACAGGGGGCGAGTCCTACGAGCAGTACTTC. Its protein product is CATLWTGGESYEQYF.